These 10 T cell receptor beta chains originate from one sample sequenced in a study of blood T cell repertoires in COVID-19. The protocol was immunoSEQ multiplex PCR, while the TCRdb copy is restricted to in-frame clones and leaves out a portion. The sample records around 250,000 clones, 70% to 90% being singletons. Sequencing used PBMCs or T cells enriched from blood (not recorded which). These receptors were obtained from a woman aged 40 to 55 with acute COVID-19.

This chain connects TRBV6-5 to TRBJ2-7, with 11 nucleotides matching TRBD2. Looked up from germline, CDR1 is MNHEY and CDR2 is SVGAGI. The CDR3 has 15 amino acids. Trimming removed 6 bases from V and 0 bases from J; junction bases left unmatched: 4. The chain's CDR3 is CASRLAGGISYEQYF. In nucleotides, the CDR3 is TGTGCCAGCAGATTAGCGGGAGGGATCTCCTACGAGCAGTACTTC.

This clone showed up just a few times. The V call is TRBV6-2 or TRBV6-3, the J call TRBJ2-1; no clear D gene. This CDR3 region has 15 residues. Germline V CDR1 and CDR2: MNHEY, SVGEGT. The ends were cut back, 2 bases at V and 5 bases at J, with 13 bases in the middle. This chain's CDR3 is CASSYRRERNNEQFF. The CDR3 DNA reads TGTGCCAGCAGTTACCGACGCGAGAGGAACAATGAGCAGTTCTTC.

The gene calls are TRBV7-3 and TRBJ2-2; possibly TRBD2 for D (6 bases). The CDR3 is 16 residues long. The V end lost 1 base, the J end lost 2 bases, and 11 bases lay between the germline ends. Per the germline V gene, CDR1 is SGHTA and CDR2 is FQGTGA. The CDR3 DNA reads TGTGCCAGCAGCTTAAGTTCGGCGGGAAACACCGGGGAGCTGTTTTTT. It specifies CASSLSSAGNTGELFF.

For the CDR3, the DNA is TGTGCCAGCAGCCAAAACTATGGCTACACCTTC. Its protein is CASSQNYGYTF. V gene TRBV5-6 combines with J gene TRBJ1-2; D ambiguous. Germline loops: CDR1 SGHDT, CDR2 YYEEEE. Trimming took 4 bases from V and 2 from J, leaving 3 bases between them. The CDR3 loop spans 11 amino acids.

The genes are TRBV5-8 and TRBJ2-5; 8 nucleotides align to TRBD1. V shed 2 bases and J 5 bases; nucleotides not matched to a gene: 5. CDR3 length: 14 amino acids. Germline CDR1 SGHTS, CDR2 YDEGEE. The CDR3 region is CASSFDRGEETQYF. The CDR3, as DNA: TGTGCCAGCAGCTTCGACAGGGGTGAGGAGACCCAGTACTTC.

The chain uses TRBV6-1 and TRBJ1-1; no clear D gene. This CDR3 has 13 residues. Trimming removed 1 base from V and 5 bases from J, with 8 bases in between. Germline loops: CDR1 MNHNS, CDR2 SASEGT. In DNA, the CDR3 is TGTGCCAGCAGTGAAGTGACGGGGACTGAAGCTTTCTTT. The encoded protein is CASSEVTGTEAFF.

This clone was detected only a few times. The V gene is TRBV10-2, the J gene TRBJ1-5; D ambiguous. The CDR3 length is 12 residues. Germline values: CDR1 WSHSY, CDR2 SAAADI. The V gene lost 5 bases and the J gene lost 1 base, with 3 bases spanning the gap. The CDR3 bases are TGCGCCAGCAGTATAAGCAATCAGCCCCAGCATTTT. Translating it yields CASSISNQPQHF.

The V and J genes are TRBV24-1 and TRBJ2-1; possible D gene TRBD2, 6 bases. Germline CDR1 is KGHDR and CDR2 is SFDVKD. Trimming removed 4 bases at V and 9 bases at J, with 18 bases between. The CDR3 runs 15 residues. CDR3 residues: CATSEAGNGVGEQFF. The CDR3 nucleotides are TGTGCCACCAGTGAGGCGGGGAATGGGGTCGGTGAGCAGTTCTTC.

The V call is TRBV7-2, the J call TRBJ2-3; D is uncertain. Looked up from germline, CDR1 is SGHTA and CDR2 is FQGNSA. The CDR3 is 14 amino acids. V was pared by 5 bases and J by 3 bases, with 12 bases between. The CDR3, as DNA: TGTGCCAGCAGCCTTTCCTTAGCAACAGATACGCAGTATTTT. Translating gives CASSLSLATDTQYF. Filled out from reference TRBV7-2 and TRBJ2-3, the complete variable domain reads GAGVSQSPSNKVTEKGKDVELRCDPISGHTALYWYRQSLGQGLEFLIYFQGNSAPDKSGLPSDRFSAERTGGSVSTLTIQRTQQEDSAVYLCASSLSLATDTQYFGPGTRLTVL.

The V gene is TRBV12-5, the J gene TRBJ1-5; 9 bases are shared with TRBD1. The CDR3 has 20 residues. Germline V gene data show CDR1 as LGHNT and CDR2 as FRNRAP. J lost 2 bases, V lost 6 bases, and 20 bases had no gene match. The CDR3 sequence is CASGLDARDREEAGNQPQHF. In nucleotides, the CDR3 is TGTGCTAGTGGCCTAGACGCCCGGGACAGGGAGGAGGCAGGCAATCAGCCCCAGCATTTT.